The present T cell receptor (beta chain) was sequenced within a study of T-cell memory formation after mild COVID-19. Whole-study findings and limits: What remained unconfirmed was the SARS-CoV-2 specificity of second-wave clones peaking on day 37.

Sample barcodes and UMIs were carried by the TCR alpha and TCR beta cDNA libraries that 5'RACE generated with constant-segment primers. TCRdb reanalysed the 5' RACE reads using MiXCR and keeps one entry per CDR3 protein. The table has about 450,000 distinct CDR3 sequences, 20% to 25% seen once. As concerns this clonotype: Its antigen is undetermined.

Trimming removed 5 bases from V and 9 bases from J, with 4 bases in between. This CDR3 is built from 11 residues. CDR1 is KGHDR and CDR2 is SFDVKD in the germline V gene. The sequence was obtained from an adult woman who had mild COVID-19 (a few samples of this study predate the infection). Cell type and time point are not known. Sequencing was done on a sample of PBMCs or a T cell subset sorted from them (not recorded which). The genes are TRBV24-1 and TRBJ2-6, with unresolved D. CDR3 DNA sequence: TGTGCCACCAGTGGTGGCAACGTCCTGACTTTC. It specifies CATSGGNVLTF.